These 22 T cell receptor beta chains came from one sample sequenced in a study of memory CD4+ T cells and cytomegalovirus serostatus (dated by TCRdb to the late 2010s). A FACSAria II was used to sort memory CD4+ T cells, defined as single viable CD3+CD4+CD8-CD45RO+ cells. Receptor amplification or capture employed the immunoSEQ multiplex PCR assay. As stored in TCRdb, this immuneACCESS dataset retains in-frame rearrangements with V and J assigned. A fraction of the clones does not appear; measured against another copy, unresolved V genes explain less than half of the discrepancy, and the remainder lacks a known reason. The sample table contains around 76,000 clones; only one count was recorded for around 80% of them. The top ten constitute just over 2.5% of the sample. Sequencing was performed on memory CD4+ T cells from blood. Every receptor here comes from an adult in good health and CMV-seropositive.

The chain combines TRBV28 with TRBJ1-2, with D possibly matching TRBD1 (6 bases). Germline V CDR1 and CDR2: MDHEN, SYDVKM. The V end lost 6 bases, the J end lost 7 bases, and 15 bases lay between the germline ends. The CDR3 is made up of 13 amino acids. The CDR3 bases are TGTGCCAGCAGACCCAGACAGGTCTCTGGCTACACCTTC. This codes for CASRPRQVSGYTF.

The genes are TRBV30 and TRBJ1-5; D perhaps matches TRBD1 (5 bases). Trimming shortened V by 1 base and J by 1 base, and 5 bases separated the two germline ends. Germline V CDR1 and CDR2: GTSNPN, SVGIG (reference sequence). The CDR3 runs to 13 residues. CDR3 nucleotide sequence: TGTGCCTGGAGTGGACAGAGCAATCAGCCCCAGCATTTT. Translated, it gives CAWSGQSNQPQHF. Supplemented by reference TRBV30 and TRBJ1-5, the full variable domain reads SQTIHQWPATLVQPVGSPLSLECTVEGTSNPNLYWYRQAAGRGLQLLFYSVGIGQISSEVPQNLSASRPQDRQFILSSKKLLLSDSGFYLCAWSGQSNQPQHFGDGTRLSIL.

The chain is built from TRBV5-1 and TRBJ1-3; weak D call: TRBD1 (5 bases). V shed 0 bases and J shed 4 bases, with 11 bases lying between them. Germline values: CDR1 SGHRS, CDR2 YFSETQ. There are 15 residues in the CDR3. This CDR3 is CASSLAGQGGNTIYF. The CDR3 nucleotides read TGCGCCAGCAGCTTGGCCGGGCAGGGAGGAAACACCATATATTTT.

This sequence joins TRBV6-4 and TRBJ1-6; a weak D match, TRBD1 (5 bases). The CDR3 sequence is 17 residues long. Germline V gene lookup returns CDR1 MRHNA and CDR2 SNTAGT. The ends were cut back, 2 bases at V and 10 bases at J, with 21 bases in the middle. The CDR3: CASSDPGGDPRGSPLHF. Written as DNA, the CDR3 is TGTGCCAGCAGTGACCCTGGAGGGGACCCCCGGGGATCACCCCTCCACTTT.

The V call is TRBV5-1, the J call TRBJ2-3; maybe TRBD1 (6 bases). V was clipped by 2 bases and J by 3 bases, with 10 bases between them. This CDR3 is 14 amino acids long. From germline, CDR1 is SGHRS and CDR2 YFSETQ. The CDR3 DNA reads TGCGCCAGCAGCTTAACGCAGGGGACAGATACGCAGTATTTT. Encoded protein: CASSLTQGTDTQYF.

The rearrangement joins TRBV30 to TRBJ2-7, with 11 bases identical to TRBD1. With V trimmed by 0 bases and J by 12 bases, 10 bases remained unmatched. CDR3 size: 14 residues. Germline V gene data show CDR1 as GTSNPN and CDR2 as SVGIG (reference sequence). CDR3: CAWSVRVGQGVSYV. DNA for the CDR3: TGTGCCTGGAGTGTACGGGTGGGACAGGGGGTTTCGTACGTC.

The chain uses TRBV10-3 and TRBJ2-1; TRBD2 agrees at 7 bases. V shed 6 bases and J 10 bases; nucleotides not matched to a gene: 9. Germline CDR1 reads ENHRY; CDR2 reads SYGVKD. The CDR3 is 13 amino acids. The CDR3, as DNA: TGTGCCATCAGGCTGGAGCGGGATCGCGAGCAGTTCTTC. Its translation is CAIRLERDREQFF.

CDR3 sequence (DNA): TGTGCCAGTAGTATGGGACAGCCGAACACCGGGGAGCTGTTTTTT. Residues: CASSMGQPNTGELFF. This chain joins TRBV19 and TRBJ2-2; 7 positions agree with TRBD1. Trimming removed 3 bases from V and 0 bases from J; junction bases left unmatched: 1. This CDR3 comprises 15 residues. The germline CDR1 and CDR2 sequences are LNHDA and SQIVND (reference sequence).

This clone has a handful of counts. The chain combines TRBV10-2 with TRBJ2-1; no firm D call. Deletions cut 3 bases from V and 6 bases from J, with 15 bases between. CDR1 and CDR2 from the germline V gene are WSHSY and SAAADI. The CDR3 consists of 15 residues. The CDR3, as DNA: TGCGCCAGCAGTGATAATCGAGGAGTCGGCAATGAGCAGTTCTTC. It specifies CASSDNRGVGNEQFF.

Comment on this clone: One junction end disagrees with the germline gene, perhaps due to a read error. The chain uses TRBV5-6 and TRBJ2-7; 7 bases are shared with TRBD2. Per germline, CDR1 SGHDT and CDR2 YYEEEE. The CDR3 totals 14 residues. This CDR3 reads CASSLTGGNFEQCF. In DNA form, the CDR3 reads TGTGCCAGCAGCTTAACGGGGGGTAACTTCGAGCAGTGCTTC.

This chain joins TRBV30 and TRBJ2-5; 11 bases are a match to TRBD2. This CDR3 contains 17 residues. CDR1 is GTSNPN and CDR2 is SVGIG in the germline V gene (reference sequence). Losses at the gene ends were 2 bases for V and 4 bases for J; bases not matched to a gene: 12. CDR3 sequence (DNA): TGTGCCTGGAGTTTGGGAATAGCGGGGGGGCCCGGAGAGACCCAGTACTTC. It yields the protein CAWSLGIAGGPGETQYF. The variable domain in full, with the rest retrieved from reference TRBV30 and TRBJ2-5, is SQTIHQWPATLVQPVGSPLSLECTVEGTSNPNLYWYRQAAGRGLQLLFYSVGIGQISSEVPQNLSASRPQDRQFILSSKKLLLSDSGFYLCAWSLGIAGGPGETQYFGPGTRLLVL.

This clone was detected once. J is TRBJ1-5 and V is TRBV19, with 7 bases that match TRBD1. This CDR3 region has 14 residues. CDR1 is LNHDA, CDR2 SQIVND, per germline (reference sequence). V gave up 5 bases and J gave up 0 bases; unmatched junction bases: 1. The CDR3 DNA sequence: TGTGCCAGTAGTCGGACAGGTAGCAATCAGCCCCAGCATTTT. Its protein product is CASSRTGSNQPQHF.

The CDR3 coding sequence is TGTGCCAGCAGCCCCGGACTAGAGCTAGAGACCCAGTACTTC. Amino acids: CASSPGLELETQYF. This chain links TRBV7-8 with TRBJ2-5; 7 bases map to TRBD2. The trim removed 5 bases at V and 4 bases at J, leaving 7 bases unmatched. Germline V gene sequence: CDR1 SGHVS, CDR2 FQNEAQ. The length of the CDR3 is 14 residues.

This clone was seen a few times. CDR3 sequence: CASSSDSTFSDSYNEQFF. The CDR3 region has the DNA TGCGCCAGCAGCTCGGACAGCACCTTTTCCGACTCCTACAATGAGCAGTTCTTC. The rearrangement links TRBV5-1 to TRBJ2-1, with a possible D match to TRBD1 (6 bases). This CDR3 comprises 18 residues. CDR1 and CDR2 from the germline V gene are SGHRS and YFSETQ. The ends were cut back, 3 bases at V and 0 bases at J, with 19 bases in the middle. Looking up the rest from reference TRBV5-1 and TRBJ2-1 gives the full variable domain: KAGVTQTPRYLIKTRGQQVTLSCSPISGHRSVSWYQQTPGQGLQFLFEYFSETQRNKGNFPGRFSGRQFSNSRSEMNVSTLELGDSALYLCASSSDSTFSDSYNEQFFGPGTRLTVL.

The J gene is TRBJ1-5, the V gene TRBV28, with D hard to call. V shed 6 bases and J shed 7 bases, with 16 bases lying between them. Germline CDR1 MDHEN, CDR2 SYDVKM. This CDR3 comprises 14 residues. The CDR3 reads CASSPTGPRQPQHF. The CDR3 nucleotides are TGTGCCAGCAGCCCCACCGGGCCTCGGCAGCCCCAGCATTTT.

This clone has more than one count but fewer than ten. V gene TRBV28 combines with J gene TRBJ1-5; perhaps TRBD1 as D (6 bases). The germline V and J ends were trimmed by 6 bases and 4 bases, with 16 bases remaining between them. This CDR3 has 15 amino acids. CDR1 and CDR2 (germline): MDHEN, SYDVKM. The CDR3 protein is CASRQTGQSNQPQHF. In DNA, the CDR3 is TGTGCCAGCAGGCAAACGGGACAATCAAATCAGCCCCAGCATTTT.

The V gene is TRBV11-2, the J gene TRBJ1-1; D is unclear. This CDR3 comprises 14 residues. From germline, CDR1 is SGHAT and CDR2 FQNNGV. V gave up 8 bases and J gave up 1 base, with 14 bases separating them. The CDR3: CASLNRAPNTEAFF. Written as DNA, the CDR3 is TGTGCCAGCCTCAACCGGGCCCCGAACACTGAAGCTTTCTTT.

J is TRBJ2-3 and V is TRBV5-1, with D perhaps being TRBD1 or TRBD2 (6 bases each). CDR1 and CDR2 from the germline V gene are SGHRS and YFSETQ. CDR3 size: 15 residues. Between the trimmed V and J ends, which lost 5 bases and 1 base, there was a span of 14 bases. CDR3 nucleotide sequence: TGCGCCAGCAGGGACTACCCAGGGGGCACAGATACGCAGTATTTT. Its translation: CASRDYPGGTDTQYF.

The rearrangement joins TRBV5-4 to TRBJ2-5; 9 nucleotides line up with TRBD1. V trimming: 5 bases; J trimming: 5 bases; junction bases outside the gene matches: 4. The germline CDR1 and CDR2 sequences are SGHNT and YYREEE (reference sequence). CDR3 length equals 13 residues. CDR3 region: CASRRDRGETQYF. CDR3 in DNA: TGTGCCAGCAGGCGCGACAGGGGGGAGACCCAGTACTTC.

This chain joins TRBV7-2 and TRBJ2-3; 9 nucleotides line up with TRBD1. CDR3 length equals 15 residues. From germline, CDR1 is SGHTA and CDR2 FQGNSA. The V and J ends lost 3 bases and 5 bases, in that order; junction bases with no gene match: 6. CDR3 amino acids: CASSFSGQGGDTQYF. Here the CDR3 DNA reads TGTGCCAGCAGCTTTTCGGGACAGGGTGGAGATACGCAGTATTTT.

This clone was counted a single time. The rearrangement links TRBV19 to TRBJ1-6; 10 bases are shared with TRBD1. Germline V gene data show CDR1 as LNHDA and CDR2 as SQIVND (reference sequence). This CDR3 has 14 residues. Trimming at V came to 6 bases and at J to 9 bases, leaving 5 bases not matched to a gene. CDR3 in amino acids: CASSSGQGISPLHF. CDR3 nucleotides: TGTGCCAGTAGCTCGGGACAGGGGATTTCACCCCTCCACTTT.

This rearrangement joins TRBV6-5 to TRBJ1-3; D unresolved. Germline CDR1 and CDR2: MNHEY and SVGAGI. V lost 6 bases to trimming and J lost 3 bases, with 9 bases between them. There are 13 residues in the CDR3. This CDR3 reads CASRRAFGNTIYF. The CDR3 nucleotides are TGTGCCAGCAGACGGGCCTTTGGAAACACCATATATTTT.